Below are 22 T cell receptor beta chains sequenced from a single sample in a study of T cell responses to AZD1222 COVID-19 vaccine. Sequencing used immunoSEQ multiplex PCR; TCRdb keeps in-frame clones, though not all of them. The sample shows roughly 100,000 clones, 80% to 95% of them seen only once. The source material was peripheral blood, sampled on day 0 of AZD1222 vaccination. Receptor source: an adult in good health.

This clone was observed a single time. The chain joins TRBV6-5 to TRBJ2-5; 9 bases map to TRBD2. Trimming took 6 bases from V and 2 from J; bases not matched to a gene: 7. CDR3 size: 15 residues. The germline V gene encodes CDR1 MNHEY and CDR2 SVGAGI. The CDR3 region has the DNA TGTGCCAGCAGGACCCTTAGCGGGAGTCAAGAGACCCAGTACTTC. Translation gives CASRTLSGSQETQYF.

The chain links TRBV2 to TRBJ1-2, with D possibly matching TRBD1 (5 bases). The CDR3 sequence is 13 residues long. V was trimmed by 9 bases and J by 9 bases, leaving 20 bases between them. Germline V gene sequence: CDR1 SNHLY, CDR2 FYNNEI. The CDR3 region is CARNTRDHGRYTF. The CDR3 coding sequence is TGTGCCAGGAACACAAGGGACCATGGACGCTACACCTTC.

This chain uses TRBV6-5 with TRBJ1-5; D unclear. This CDR3 spans 15 amino acids. CDR1 and CDR2 from the germline V gene are MNHEY and SVGAGI. V lost 2 bases and J lost 2, with 10 bases in between. In DNA form, the CDR3 reads TGTGCCAGCAGTTACGATGGGAATCGCAATCAGCCCCAGCATTTT. Translation gives CASSYDGNRNQPQHF.

This sequence joins TRBV4-1 and TRBJ1-3; a possible D gene is TRBD1 (5 bases). V lost 0 bases and J 3 bases, leaving 9 bases between the germline ends. Germline V gene lookup returns CDR1 MGHRA and CDR2 YSYEKL. This CDR3 has 15 residues. The CDR3 nucleotides read TGCGCCAGCAGCCAAGATCCAGGGTATGGAAACACCATATATTTT. It translates to CASSQDPGYGNTIYF.

V is TRBV6-4 and J is TRBJ2-1; 9 bases line up with TRBD1. Germline V CDR1 and CDR2: MRHNA, SNTAGT. Trimming at V came to 2 bases and at J to 2 bases, leaving 1 base not matched to a gene. This CDR3 spans 15 amino acids. This CDR3 reads CASSDRDRAYNEQFF. In DNA, the CDR3 is TGTGCCAGCAGTGACCGGGACAGGGCCTACAATGAGCAGTTCTTC.

The CDR3 bases are TGTGCCAGCAGTGAAGTACGGGCAGGGCGGAACTCACCCCTCCACTTT. It specifies CASSEVRAGRNSPLHF. The rearrangement links TRBV2 to TRBJ1-6, with D tentatively TRBD1 (5 bases). Germline V gene lookup returns CDR1 SNHLY and CDR2 FYNNEI. V lost 1 base and J lost 10, with 17 bases in between. There are 16 residues in the CDR3.

J is TRBJ2-1 and V is TRBV19; D not resolved. This CDR3 has 13 residues. CDR1 and CDR2 (germline): LNHDA, SQIVND (reference sequence). The V and J ends lost 1 base and 10 bases respectively, with 11 bases between them. The CDR3 protein is CASSIGPSREQFF. CDR3 DNA sequence: TGTGCCAGTAGTATAGGTCCCAGCAGGGAGCAGTTCTTC.

J is TRBJ1-4 and V is TRBV6-5; D unclear. The germline V and J ends were trimmed by 2 bases and 5 bases, with 12 bases remaining between them. Germline V lookup: CDR1 MNHEY, CDR2 SVGAGI. The CDR3 covers 15 residues. CDR3 loop: CASSYEAAGNEKLFF. The DNA for the CDR3 is TGTGCCAGCAGTTACGAGGCGGCGGGAAATGAAAAACTGTTTTTT.

The rearrangement uses TRBV14 and TRBJ1-6, with a weak D call TRBD1 (5 bases). V shed 6 bases and J shed 9 bases, with 12 bases lying between them. Germline-derived CDR1 and CDR2 are SGHDN and FVKESK. The CDR3 is 13 residues long. CDR3 protein: CASRGQWSSPLHF. The CDR3 DNA reads TGTGCCAGCAGAGGACAATGGAGTTCACCCCTCCACTTT.

The rearrangement joins TRBV4-3 to TRBJ2-3, with D unclear. Germline-derived CDR1 and CDR2 are LGHNA and YSLEER. The CDR3 is 13 amino acids. V was trimmed by 1 base and J by 5 bases, leaving 7 bases between them. CDR3 DNA: TGCGCCAGCAGCCAAGGCCTCGGAGATACGCAGTATTTT. Translation gives CASSQGLGDTQYF.

V usage is TRBV12-3 or TRBV12-4 and J usage is TRBJ2-7; D remains ambiguous. The V and J ends lost 9 bases and 5 bases respectively, with 8 bases between them. CDR3 length: 10 residues. CDR3 amino acids: CASRGDEQYF. The DNA of the CDR3 is TGTGCCAGTCGAGGCGACGAGCAGTACTTC.

CDR3 sequence reads: CASSYSVWASTEAFF. The CDR3 bases are TGTGCCAGCAGTTACTCGGTCTGGGCGAGCACTGAAGCTTTCTTT. V is TRBV6-5 and J is TRBJ1-1; D gene ambiguous. This CDR3 region has 15 residues. Germline lookup yields CDR1 MNHEY and CDR2 SVGAGI. The V end lost 0 bases, the J end lost 4 bases, and 12 bases lay between the germline ends.

V usage is TRBV30 and J usage is TRBJ1-1; TRBD1 aligns across 8 bases. This CDR3 has 14 residues. The J segment lost 4 bases and the V segment lost 1 base, leaving 5 bases of the junction unmatched. Germline-derived CDR1 and CDR2 are GTSNPN and SVGIG (reference sequence). The DNA of the CDR3 is TGTGCCTGGAGTGAAAACAGGGGGAGCACTGAAGCTTTCTTT. Its protein is CAWSENRGSTEAFF. Together with reference TRBV30 and TRBJ1-1, the CDR3 gives the full variable domain: SQTIHQWPATLVQPVGSPLSLECTVEGTSNPNLYWYRQAAGRGLQLLFYSVGIGQISSEVPQNLSASRPQDRQFILSSKKLLLSDSGFYLCAWSENRGSTEAFFGQGTRLTVV.

This chain uses TRBV6-5 with TRBJ1-6, with 9 bases matching TRBD1. V lost 6 bases to trimming and J lost 7 bases; unmatched junction nucleotides: 4. The CDR3 is 14 amino acids. CDR1 is MNHEY and CDR2 is SVGAGI in the germline V gene. For the CDR3, the DNA is TGTGCCAGCAGCAGGACAGGGGTCAATTCACCCCTCCACTTT. It specifies CASSRTGVNSPLHF.

This chain connects TRBV21-1 to TRBJ2-3; TRBD2, the table's D call, lacks a check against the DNA. TRBV21-1 is a recognized pseudogene. CDR3 length: 14 amino acids. The CDR3 sequence: CASSISGGTDTQYF. The CDR3 region has the DNA TGTGCCAGCAGCATAAGCGGGGGCACAGATACGCAGTATTTT.

Worth noting for this clone: Sequence at one end of the junction differs from germline and may be a read error. V usage is TRBV28 and J usage is TRBJ1-3, with D possibly being TRBD1 (5 bases). Germline CDR1 MDHEN, CDR2 SYDVKM. This CDR3 is 14 amino acids long. This chain's CDR3 is CAGSRDAIGSTIYF. In nucleotides, the CDR3 is TGTGCCGGATCACGGGACGCCATAGGAAGCACCATATATTTT.

The V call is TRBV6-5, the J call TRBJ1-1; TRBD1 might be the D (6 bases). The CDR3 runs 14 residues. V was shortened by 5 bases and J by 4 bases, with 14 bases between the two germline ends. Per germline, CDR1 MNHEY and CDR2 SVGAGI. DNA of the CDR3: TGTGCCAGCAGTAAGCAGCCACAGGGCACTGAAGCTTTCTTT. Translated: CASSKQPQGTEAFF.

DNA for the CDR3: TGTGCCAGTAACTCCAGGTTCACAGATACGCAGTATTTT. It translates to CASNSRFTDTQYF. The chain links TRBV7-6 to TRBJ2-3; D is ambiguous. V lost 9 bases and J 2 bases, leaving 12 bases between the germline ends. CDR3 length: 13 residues. Germline V gene data show CDR1 as SGHVS and CDR2 as FNYEAQ.

This clone was observed a single time. This sequence joins TRBV19 and TRBJ2-3; 10 bases are a match to TRBD2. Germline V CDR1 and CDR2: LNHDA, SQIVND (reference sequence). After removal of 7 bases from V and 8 bases from J, the junction contained 9 bases not matched to a gene. The CDR3 length is 14 residues. CDR3 sequence reads: CASNIPSSGGTQYF. DNA for the CDR3: TGTGCCAGTAACATCCCGTCTAGCGGGGGTACGCAGTATTTT.

The V and J genes are TRBV5-1 and TRBJ1-5; 12 bases are shared with TRBD1. The V gene's germline CDR1 is SGHRS and CDR2 YFSETQ. J lost 1 base, V lost 4 bases, and 6 bases had no gene match. This CDR3 region has 17 residues. The CDR3: CASSPGTGGFSNQPQHF. The CDR3, as DNA: TGCGCCAGCAGCCCCGGGACAGGGGGCTTCAGCAATCAGCCCCAGCATTTT.

J is TRBJ2-1 and V is TRBV7-2, with D unclear. Germline V gene lookup returns CDR1 SGHTA and CDR2 FQGNSA. The CDR3 is 13 residues long. Trimming shortened V by 4 bases and J by 3 bases, and 7 bases separated the two germline ends. CDR3 protein: CASSSPVYNEQFF. CDR3 in DNA: TGTGCCAGCAGCTCCCCGGTCTACAATGAGCAGTTCTTC.

The rearrangement links TRBV27 to TRBJ1-1; a possible D gene is TRBD1 (6 bases). V was trimmed by 5 bases and J by 1 base, leaving 8 bases between them. The CDR3 is 13 residues long. The germline V gene encodes CDR1 MNHEY and CDR2 SMNVEV (reference sequence). CDR3 nucleotide sequence: TGTGCCAGCAGTGGACAGACGAACACTGAAGCTTTCTTT. Its protein is CASSGQTNTEAFF.